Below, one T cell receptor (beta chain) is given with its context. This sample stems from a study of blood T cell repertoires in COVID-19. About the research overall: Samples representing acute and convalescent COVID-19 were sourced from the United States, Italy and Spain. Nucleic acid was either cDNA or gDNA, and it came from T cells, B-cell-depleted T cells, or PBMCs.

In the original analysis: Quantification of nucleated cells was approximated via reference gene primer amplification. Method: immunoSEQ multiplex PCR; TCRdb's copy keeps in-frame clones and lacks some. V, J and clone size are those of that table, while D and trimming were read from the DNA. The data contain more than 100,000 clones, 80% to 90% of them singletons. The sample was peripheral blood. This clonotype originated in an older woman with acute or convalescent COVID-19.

The CDR3 region is CASSWGTGRSETQYF. CDR3 in DNA: TGCGCCAGCAGCTGGGGGACAGGGCGGTCGGAGACCCAGTACTTC. The V gene is TRBV5-1, the J gene TRBJ2-5, with 9 nucleotides matching TRBD1. Trimming removed 3 bases from V and 5 bases from J; junction bases left unmatched: 8. The CDR3 runs to 15 residues. Germline loops: CDR1 SGHRS, CDR2 YFSETQ.